This TCR beta chain was identified in a study of shared clonotypes between healthy human individuals. Study results and limitations: Among donors, clonotype sharing was expected to be affected by sequencing depth.

V lost 3 bases to trimming and J lost 10 bases, with 13 bases between them. The CDR3 extends over 13 amino acids. CDR1 is SNHLY, CDR2 FYNNEI, per germline. Worth noting for this clone: Its target is unknown.

Data came from immunoSEQ multiplex PCR; TCRdb stores just in-frame clones and leaves some out. The repertoire consists of some 2.1 million clones, with 90% to 95% occurring once and the leading ten covering 0.13%. The chain links TRBV2 to TRBJ2-4; D gene uncertain. The material sequenced was naive CD4+ T cells sorted from blood. Regarding subset: CD45RA+ positively selected. The source is a man in his late teens or twenties in good health. The CDR3 nucleotides are TGTGCCAGCAGTGATTGGGCGGTCGATATTCAGTACTTC. This gives the protein CASSDWAVDIQYF. Complete variable domain (other parts from reference TRBV2 and TRBJ2-4): EPEVTQTPSHQVTQMGQEVILRCVPISNHLYFYWYRQILGQKVEFLVSFYNNEISEKSEIFDDQFSVERPDGSNFTLKIRSTKLEDSAMYFCASSDWAVDIQYFGAGTRLSVL.